The 12 T cell receptor beta chains reported below all come from one sample, sequenced in a study of molecular identifiers for immune sequencing clone quantification. MiXCR, run by TCRdb on the PCR reads, gives a single entry per CDR3 protein. The repertoire includes some 59,000 distinct CDR3 sequences, roughly a quarter of them detected once, and over 1.5% sits in the top ten. Sequencing was done on a sample of naive CD8+ T cells from blood, with Jurkat cell RNA spiked in. The subset denotes: FACS-sorted CD8+CD4-CCR7+CD45RA+ naive T cells. The receptors stem from a human donor in good health. Some libraries in this study had Jurkat cell RNA spiked in.

The rearrangement uses TRBV10-3 and TRBJ2-7; D unresolved. V was cut by 6 bases and J by 6 bases, with 12 bases left in between. This CDR3 region has 12 residues. Germline CDR1 and CDR2: ENHRY and SYGVKD. The CDR3 protein is CAIRSLGIEQYF. The CDR3 DNA sequence: TGTGCCATCAGGAGCCTAGGGATCGAGCAGTACTTC.

This clonotype came up many times. The V gene is TRBV27, the J gene TRBJ2-2; TRBD2 aligns across 9 bases. Looked up from germline, CDR1 is MNHEY and CDR2 is SMNVEV (reference sequence). V shed 5 bases, J shed 5 bases, and the junction held 12 bases outside the gene matches. CDR3 size: 17 residues. CDR3 in amino acids: CASSRVGVAGATGELFF. CDR3 DNA sequence: TGTGCCAGCAGTCGGGTGGGGGTAGCGGGGGCAACCGGGGAGCTGTTTTTT.

For this clonotype: A read error may explain this, as a much larger clone is one base away. V gene TRBV6-2 or TRBV6-3 combines with J gene TRBJ2-7; no clear D gene. Germline CDR1 is MNHEY and CDR2 is SVGEGT. The CDR3 totals 13 residues. Trimming pared 0 bases from V and 9 bases from J, leaving 12 bases between. The CDR3: CASSYSGFGAQYF. CDR3 in DNA: TGTGCCAGCAGTTACTCAGGGTTCGGCGCGCAGTACTTC.

This clonotype was counted ten times or more. V usage is TRBV5-6 and J usage is TRBJ2-5; D uncertain. Germline V gene sequence: CDR1 SGHDT, CDR2 YYEEEE. CDR3 size: 12 residues. Trimming pared 4 bases from V and 5 bases from J, leaving 9 bases between. CDR3 region: CASSPVGETQYF. CDR3 nucleotide sequence: TGTGCCAGCAGCCCGGTCGGGGAGACCCAGTACTTC.

The rearrangement uses TRBV28 and TRBJ2-3, with 7 bases fitting TRBD2. V lost 5 bases to trimming and J lost 3 bases; unmatched junction nucleotides: 11. CDR1 and CDR2 (germline): MDHEN, SYDVKM. The CDR3 length is 16 residues. The CDR3: CASSPGRGVWTDTQYF. CDR3 coding DNA: TGTGCCAGCAGTCCGGGACGGGGGGTTTGGACAGATACGCAGTATTTT.

This clonotype has at least ten counts. The gene calls are TRBV5-4 and TRBJ2-2; D is possibly TRBD1 or TRBD2 (5 bases each). The CDR3 covers 15 residues. V lost 0 bases to trimming and J lost 16 bases, with 22 bases between them. CDR1 SGHNT and CDR2 YYREEE come from the germline V gene (reference sequence). The CDR3 bases are TGTGCCAGCAGCTTGGACGGCCTAGATGGGACCCATGGGTTTTTT. This gives the protein CASSLDGLDGTHGFF. The entire variable domain, with the rest obtained from reference TRBV5-4 and TRBJ2-2, is as follows: ETGVTQSPTHLIKTRGQQVTLRCSSQSGHNTVSWYQQALGQGPQFIFQYYREEENGRGNFPPRFSGLQFPNYSSELNVNALELDDSALYLCASSLDGLDGTHGFFGEGSRLTVL.

Only a few counts were recorded for this clonotype. A much larger clone lies one base from this, so it may be a read error. The CDR3 nucleotides read TGTGCCACCAGAGACAGCGTTAACACTGAAGCTTTCTTT. This encodes CATRDSVNTEAFF. The V gene is TRBV24-1, the J gene TRBJ1-1, with D tentatively TRBD1 (5 bases). Between the trimmed V and J ends, which lost 7 bases and 2 bases, there was a span of 10 bases. Germline lookup yields CDR1 KGHDR and CDR2 SFDVKD. The CDR3 has 13 amino acids.

Only a few counts were recorded for this clonotype. This chain connects TRBV28 to TRBJ1-6; 8 positions match TRBD1. Germline trimming cut 5 bases from V and 2 bases from J; bases unmatched to any gene: 23. The CDR3 is made up of 22 amino acids. Germline V gene lookup returns CDR1 MDHEN and CDR2 SYDVKM. CDR3 region: CASSTNLDRAITIKTYNSPLHF. The DNA of the CDR3 is TGTGCCAGCAGTACCAATCTGGACAGGGCGATTACCATCAAGACCTATAATTCACCCCTCCACTTT.

This chain joins TRBV5-3 and TRBJ1-1, with D maybe TRBD1 (6 bases). TRBV5-3 is flagged as an ORF with uncertain function. Trimming took 8 bases from V and 5 from J, leaving 22 bases between them. This CDR3 is 15 amino acids long. CDR3 sequence reads: CASGLGAGVGTEAFF. The DNA of the CDR3 is TGTGCCAGCGGCTTGGGTGCAGGGGTTGGGACTGAAGCTTTCTTT.

This clonotype appeared many times. The rearrangement links TRBV9 to TRBJ2-3, with 10 bases aligning to TRBD2. V gave up 1 base and J gave up 2 bases; unmatched junction bases: 7. This CDR3 contains 17 residues. Germline V gene lookup returns CDR1 SGDLS and CDR2 YYNGEE. The CDR3 DNA reads as TGTGCCAGCAGCGTAAGCGGGGGGGCCTCGTCCACAGATACGCAGTATTTT. It specifies CASSVSGGASSTDTQYF.

The table lists this clonotype with many counts. The J gene is TRBJ2-7, the V gene TRBV4-3, with 11 bases matching TRBD1. CDR1 and CDR2 from the germline V gene are LGHNA and YSLEER. This CDR3 spans 15 amino acids. V was pared by 1 base and J by 5 bases, with 4 bases of the junction left unmatched. The CDR3 reads CASSQGPGQGDEQYF. DNA for the CDR3: TGCGCCAGCAGCCAAGGCCCGGGACAGGGGGACGAGCAGTACTTC.

The table lists this clonotype with many counts. The rearrangement joins TRBV7-9 to TRBJ2-1; no definite D call. The CDR3 contains 13 residues. Germline CDR1 SEHNR, CDR2 FQNEAQ (reference sequence). The V and J ends lost 1 base and 8 bases respectively, with 9 bases between them. DNA for the CDR3: TGTGCCAGCAGCTTAGGGGCTAGTGATGAGCAGTTCTTC. Its protein is CASSLGASDEQFF.